The 13 T cell receptor beta chains below were found in one sample sequenced in a study of blood T cell repertoires in COVID-19. Using immunoSEQ multiplex PCR, the repertoire was profiled, and TCRdb retains in-frame clones only, with some absent. The data show approximately 85,000 clones, with 85% to 95% seen just once and under 7.5% held by the top ten. The sequencing input was peripheral blood. The receptor set was obtained from a woman between 55 and 75 years old with active COVID-19.

The rearrangement links TRBV19 to TRBJ2-1; possible D gene TRBD1, 6 bases. Trimming cost V 6 bases and J 9 bases, with 9 bases left between them. The CDR3 covers 11 residues. CDR1 LNHDA and CDR2 SQIVND come from the germline V gene (reference sequence). CDR3 DNA sequence: TGTGCCAGTAGACTGGGGGCTGAGCAGTTCTTC. Amino acids: CASRLGAEQFF.

This chain uses TRBV3-1 (or the pseudogene TRBV3-2) with TRBJ2-2; D possibly corresponds to TRBD2 (5 bases). V lost 4 bases and J 0 bases, leaving 12 bases between the germline ends. The CDR3 runs to 16 residues. Germline loops: CDR1 LGHDT, CDR2 YNNKEL (reference sequence). CDR3 sequence: CASSRRAEANTGELFF. The CDR3 DNA reads as TGTGCCAGCAGCCGCCGGGCGGAGGCGAACACCGGGGAGCTGTTTTTT.

The chain is built from TRBV27 and TRBJ1-2, with TRBD1 as a possible D gene (5 bases). Germline CDR1 is MNHEY and CDR2 is SMNVEV (reference sequence). This CDR3 spans 13 amino acids. Trimming took 8 bases from V and 11 from J, leaving 21 bases between them. The CDR3 protein is CASGPGAPARYTF. CDR3 nucleotides: TGTGCCAGCGGTCCTGGGGCCCCCGCGAGGTACACCTTC.

The chain uses TRBV6-5 and TRBJ2-1; D gene ambiguous. The CDR3 loop spans 11 amino acids. CDR1 and CDR2 (germline): MNHEY, SVGAGI. The ends were cut back, 6 bases at V and 9 bases at J, with 9 bases in the middle. The CDR3 DNA is TGTGCCAGCAGAGCTTCCATTGAGCAGTTCTTC. Translating gives CASRASIEQFF.

The V and J genes are TRBV19 and TRBJ2-5, with TRBD2 matching 9 bases. CDR1 is LNHDA and CDR2 is SQIVND in the germline V gene (reference sequence). V trimming: 6 bases; J trimming: 5 bases; junction bases outside the gene matches: 10. The CDR3 loop spans 15 amino acids. The CDR3 here is CASRSNAGGGETQYF. The CDR3 region has the DNA TGTGCCAGTAGGTCGAATGCGGGAGGGGGGGAGACCCAGTACTTC.

CDR3 amino acids: CASSLAGGGTDTQYF. The CDR3 DNA follows: TGTGCCAGCAGTTTGGCAGGGGGCGGCACAGATACGCAGTATTTT. This chain joins TRBV28 and TRBJ2-3; TRBD1 aligns across 8 bases. V was pared by 3 bases and J by 1 base, with 3 bases of the junction left unmatched. Per germline, CDR1 MDHEN and CDR2 SYDVKM. This CDR3 has 15 amino acids.

The chain uses TRBV4-3 and TRBJ1-3; tentatively, D is TRBD1 (5 bases). CDR1 and CDR2 from the germline V gene are LGHNA and YSLEER. With 0 bases removed from V and 2 bases from J, the gap between germline ends came to 11 bases. This CDR3 has 16 amino acids. The CDR3 DNA follows: TGCGCCAGCAGCCAAGATCCGGCGGGGCCTGGAAACACCATATATTTT. It translates to CASSQDPAGPGNTIYF.

The CDR3 loop reads CASSSTTSGRTPWGELFF. CDR3 nucleotide sequence: TGTGCCAGCAGCTCCACGACTAGCGGGAGGACTCCCTGGGGGGAGCTGTTTTTT. The chain joins TRBV7-3 to TRBJ2-2, with 13 bases identical to TRBD2. There are 18 residues in the CDR3. The V gene's germline CDR1 is SGHTA and CDR2 FQGTGA. J was trimmed by 8 bases and V by 4 bases; bases with no gene match: 13.

The rearrangement uses TRBV21-1 and TRBJ2-3; whether TRBD1, the table's D call, matches the DNA was not checked. TRBV21-1 is marked as a pseudogene. This CDR3 contains 17 residues. CDR3 DNA sequence: TGTGCCAGCAGCAAGAAACAGGGGACCCCATGTAGAGATACGCAGTATTTT. Translated, it gives CASSKKQGTPCRDTQYF.

The chain recombines TRBV18 with TRBJ1-1; TRBD1 matches at 8 bases. Germline lookup yields CDR1 KGHSH and CDR2 LQKENI. V lost 2 bases, J lost 1 base, and 6 bases stayed unmatched. The CDR3 spans 16 residues. CDR3 protein: CASSPSEGQANTEAFF. For the CDR3, the DNA is TGTGCCAGCTCACCATCGGAGGGACAGGCGAACACTGAAGCTTTCTTT.

The chain links TRBV7-2 to TRBJ1-2; D not certain. CDR1 is SGHTA and CDR2 is FQGNSA in the germline V gene. V lost 4 bases and J lost 5, with 11 bases in between. CDR3 length: 13 residues. In nucleotides, the CDR3 is TGTGCCAGCAGCTACCAGGTCTCTTATGGCTACACCTTC. Protein sequence: CASSYQVSYGYTF.

To note about this clone: The sample carries other DNA sequences with the same CDR3. This rearrangement joins TRBV18 to TRBJ1-2, with D tentatively TRBD1 (5 bases). CDR3 length: 13 amino acids. Trimming left V 3 bases short and J 2 bases short, with 7 bases between. Germline V gene lookup returns CDR1 KGHSH and CDR2 LQKENI. The CDR3, as DNA: TGTGCCAGCTCACCGGACAAGAACTATGGCTACACCTTC. This gives the protein CASSPDKNYGYTF.

V is TRBV19 and J is TRBJ1-2; 8 bases are shared with TRBD1. CDR1 LNHDA and CDR2 SQIVND come from the germline V gene (reference sequence). With 3 bases clipped from V and 8 bases from J, the junction kept 14 bases outside the gene matches. CDR3 length: 16 residues. CDR3 region: CASSITGQGALGGYTF. CDR3 bases: TGTGCCAGTAGTATTACTGGTCAGGGGGCGCTGGGGGGCTACACCTTC.